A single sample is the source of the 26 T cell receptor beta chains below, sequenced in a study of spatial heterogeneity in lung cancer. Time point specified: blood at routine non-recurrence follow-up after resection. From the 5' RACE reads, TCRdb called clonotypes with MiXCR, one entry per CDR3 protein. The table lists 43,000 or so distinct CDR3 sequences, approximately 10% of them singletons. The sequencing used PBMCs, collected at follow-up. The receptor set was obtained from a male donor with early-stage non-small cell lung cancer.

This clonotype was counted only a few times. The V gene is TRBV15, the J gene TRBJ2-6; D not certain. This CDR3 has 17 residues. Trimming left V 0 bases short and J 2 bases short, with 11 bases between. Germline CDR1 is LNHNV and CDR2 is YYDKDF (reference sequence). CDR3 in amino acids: CATSRDQRGAGANVLTF. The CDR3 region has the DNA TGTGCCACCAGCAGAGATCAGCGAGGTGCTGGGGCCAACGTCCTGACTTTC.

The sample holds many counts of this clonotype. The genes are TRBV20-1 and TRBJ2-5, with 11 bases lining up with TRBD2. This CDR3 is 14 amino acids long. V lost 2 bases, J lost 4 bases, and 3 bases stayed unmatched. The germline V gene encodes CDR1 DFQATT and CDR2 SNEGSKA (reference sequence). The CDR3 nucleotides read TGCAGTGCTAGAAGTAGCGGGGGGGCAGAGACCCAGTACTTC. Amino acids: CSARSSGGAETQYF.

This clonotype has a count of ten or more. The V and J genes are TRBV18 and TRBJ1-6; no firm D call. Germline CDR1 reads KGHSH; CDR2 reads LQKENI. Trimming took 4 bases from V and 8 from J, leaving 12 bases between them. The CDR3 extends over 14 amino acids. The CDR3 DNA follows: TGTGCCAGCTCACTCCAGTCTGAAGATTCACCCCTCCACTTT. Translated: CASSLQSEDSPLHF.

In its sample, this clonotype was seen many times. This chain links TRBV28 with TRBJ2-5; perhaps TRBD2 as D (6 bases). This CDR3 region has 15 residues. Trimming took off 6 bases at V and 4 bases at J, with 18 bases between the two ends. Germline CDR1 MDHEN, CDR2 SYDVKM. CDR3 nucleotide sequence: TGTGCCAGCAGCCCAGTCCTGGGGGGAAGAGAGACCCAGTACTTC. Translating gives CASSPVLGGRETQYF. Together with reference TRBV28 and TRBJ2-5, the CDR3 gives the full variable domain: DVKVTQSSRYLVKRTGEKVFLECVQDMDHENMFWYRQDPGLGLRLIYFSYDVKMKEKGDIPEGYSVSREKKERFSLILESASTNQTSMYLCASSPVLGGRETQYFGPGTRLLVL.

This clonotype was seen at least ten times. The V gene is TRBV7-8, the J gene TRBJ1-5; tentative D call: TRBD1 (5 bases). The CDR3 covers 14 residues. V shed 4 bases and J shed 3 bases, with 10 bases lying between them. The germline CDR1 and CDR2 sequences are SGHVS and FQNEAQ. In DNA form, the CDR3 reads TGTGCCAGCAGCTCAGACAGATTCAATCAGCCCCAGCATTTT. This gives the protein CASSSDRFNQPQHF.

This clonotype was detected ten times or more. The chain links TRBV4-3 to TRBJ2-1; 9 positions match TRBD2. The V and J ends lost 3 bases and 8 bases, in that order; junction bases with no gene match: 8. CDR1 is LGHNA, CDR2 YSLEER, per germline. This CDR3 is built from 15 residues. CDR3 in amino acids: CASSQQGGGADEQFF. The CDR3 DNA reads TGCGCCAGCAGCCAGCAAGGCGGGGGGGCAGATGAGCAGTTCTTC.

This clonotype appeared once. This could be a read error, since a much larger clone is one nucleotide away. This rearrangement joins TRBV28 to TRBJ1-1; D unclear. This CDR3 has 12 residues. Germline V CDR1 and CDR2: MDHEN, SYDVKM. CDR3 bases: TGTGCCAGCAGTCAAAGACACACTGAAGCTTACTTT. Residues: CASSQRHTEAYF.

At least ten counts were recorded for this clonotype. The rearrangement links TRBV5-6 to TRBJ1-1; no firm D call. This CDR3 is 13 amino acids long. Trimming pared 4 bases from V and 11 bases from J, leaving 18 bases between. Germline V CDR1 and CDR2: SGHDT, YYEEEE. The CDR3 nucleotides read TGTGCCAGCAGCCTCTTCCGGGGAGGTATTGCTTTCTTT. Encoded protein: CASSLFRGGIAFF.

The CDR3 DNA follows: TGCGCCAGCAGCTCTCAACAGGGTAACTATGGCTACACCTTC. Translation: CASSSQQGNYGYTF. The chain combines TRBV5-1 with TRBJ1-2; a possible D gene is TRBD1 (6 bases). There are 14 residues in the CDR3. The germline V gene has CDR1 SGHRS and CDR2 YFSETQ. V dropped 3 bases and J dropped 1 base, with 10 bases sitting between them.

This chain's CDR3 is CASSAERGGYEKLFF. CDR3 bases: TGTGCCAGCAGCGCCGAGCGAGGGGGGTATGAAAAACTGTTTTTT. This rearrangement joins TRBV9 to TRBJ1-4; D is perhaps TRBD1 (6 bases). Trimming took 3 bases from V and 6 from J, leaving 15 bases between them. CDR3 size: 15 residues. Looked up from germline, CDR1 is SGDLS and CDR2 is YYNGEE. Full variable domain (missing parts from reference TRBV9 and TRBJ1-4): DSGVTQTPKHLITATGQRVTLRCSPRSGDLSVYWYQQSLDQGLQFLIQYYNGEERAKGNILERFSAQQFPDLHSELNLSSLELGDSALYFCASSAERGGYEKLFFGSGTQLSVL.

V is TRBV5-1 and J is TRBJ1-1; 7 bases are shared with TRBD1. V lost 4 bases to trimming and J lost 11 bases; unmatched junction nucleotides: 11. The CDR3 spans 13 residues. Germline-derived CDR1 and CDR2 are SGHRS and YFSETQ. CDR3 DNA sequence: TGCGCCAGCAGCATACAGGGGACTGAGTCGGCTTTCTTT. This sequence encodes CASSIQGTESAFF.

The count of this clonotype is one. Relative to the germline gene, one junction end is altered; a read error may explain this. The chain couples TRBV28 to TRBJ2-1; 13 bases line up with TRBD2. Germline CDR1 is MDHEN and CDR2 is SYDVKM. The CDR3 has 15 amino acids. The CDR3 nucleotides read TGTGCCAGCACCTTACTAGCGGGGGGGCCGGATGAGCAGCTCTTC. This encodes CASTLLAGGPDEQLF.

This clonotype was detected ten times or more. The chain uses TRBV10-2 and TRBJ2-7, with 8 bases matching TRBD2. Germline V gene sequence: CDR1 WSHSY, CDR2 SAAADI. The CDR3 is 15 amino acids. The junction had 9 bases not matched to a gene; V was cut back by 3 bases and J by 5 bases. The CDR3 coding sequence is TGCGCCAGCAGTGAAGGGGCGGGGGGAATCCACGAGCAGTACTTC. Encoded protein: CASSEGAGGIHEQYF.

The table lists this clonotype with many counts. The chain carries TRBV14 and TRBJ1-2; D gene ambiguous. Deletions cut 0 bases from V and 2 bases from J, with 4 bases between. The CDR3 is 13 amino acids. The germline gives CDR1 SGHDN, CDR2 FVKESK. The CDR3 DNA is TGTGCCAGCAGCCAAGACACGAACTATGGCTACACCTTC. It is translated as CASSQDTNYGYTF.

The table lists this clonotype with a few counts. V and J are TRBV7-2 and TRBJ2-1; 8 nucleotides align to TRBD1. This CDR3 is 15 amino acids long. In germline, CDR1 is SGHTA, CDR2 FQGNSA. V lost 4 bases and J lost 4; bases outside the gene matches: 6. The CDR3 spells CASSSGQGNYNEQFF. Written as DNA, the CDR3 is TGTGCCAGCAGCTCTGGACAGGGTAATTACAATGAGCAGTTCTTC.

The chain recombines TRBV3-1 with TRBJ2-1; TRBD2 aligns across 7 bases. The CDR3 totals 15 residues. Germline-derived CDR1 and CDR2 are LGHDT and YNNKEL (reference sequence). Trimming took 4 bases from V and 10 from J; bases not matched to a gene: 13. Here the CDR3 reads CASSPPLTGGHEQFF. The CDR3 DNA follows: TGTGCCAGCAGCCCACCCCTTACGGGAGGCCACGAGCAGTTCTTC.

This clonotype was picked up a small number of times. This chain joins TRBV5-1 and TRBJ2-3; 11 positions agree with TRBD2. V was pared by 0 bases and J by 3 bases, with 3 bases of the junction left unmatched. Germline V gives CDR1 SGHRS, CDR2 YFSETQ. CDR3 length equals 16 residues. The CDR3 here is CASSLELAGDTDTQYF. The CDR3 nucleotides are TGCGCCAGCAGCTTGGAACTAGCGGGAGATACAGATACGCAGTATTTT.

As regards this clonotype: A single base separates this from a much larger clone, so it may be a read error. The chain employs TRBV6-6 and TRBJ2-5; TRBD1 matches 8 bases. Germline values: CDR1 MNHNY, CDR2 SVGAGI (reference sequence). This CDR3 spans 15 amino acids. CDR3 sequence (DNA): TGTGCCAGCTGTTACGCCGGACAGGGCCAAGAGACCCAGTACTTC. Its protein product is CASCYAGQGQETQYF.

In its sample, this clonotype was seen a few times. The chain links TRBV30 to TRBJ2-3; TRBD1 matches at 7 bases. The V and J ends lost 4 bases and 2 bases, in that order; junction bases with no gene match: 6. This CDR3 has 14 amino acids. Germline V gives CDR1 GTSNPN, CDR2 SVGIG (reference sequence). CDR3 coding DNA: TGTGCCTGGACGACAGGGCAGCTCACAGATACGCAGTATTTT. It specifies CAWTTGQLTDTQYF.

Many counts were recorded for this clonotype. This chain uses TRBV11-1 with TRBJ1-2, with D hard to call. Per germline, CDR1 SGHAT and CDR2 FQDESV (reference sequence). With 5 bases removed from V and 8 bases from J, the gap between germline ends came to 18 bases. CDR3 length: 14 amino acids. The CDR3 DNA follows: TGTGCCAGCAGCGCGCCAACTGGGCCAGACGGCTACACCTTC. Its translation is CASSAPTGPDGYTF.

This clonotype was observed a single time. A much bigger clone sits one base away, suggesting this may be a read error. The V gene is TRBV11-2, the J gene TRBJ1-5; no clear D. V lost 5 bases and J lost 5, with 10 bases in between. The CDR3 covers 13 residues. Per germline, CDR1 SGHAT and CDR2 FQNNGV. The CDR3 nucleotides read TGTGCCAGCAGCGCGGATGACGATCAGCCCCAGCATTTT. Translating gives CASSADDDQPQHF. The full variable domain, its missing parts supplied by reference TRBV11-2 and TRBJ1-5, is EAGVAQSPRYKIIEKRQSVAFWCNPISGHATLYWYQQILGQGPKLLIQFQNNGVVDDSQLPKDRFSAERLKGVDSTLKIQPAKLEDSAVYLCASSADDDQPQHFGDGTRLSIL.

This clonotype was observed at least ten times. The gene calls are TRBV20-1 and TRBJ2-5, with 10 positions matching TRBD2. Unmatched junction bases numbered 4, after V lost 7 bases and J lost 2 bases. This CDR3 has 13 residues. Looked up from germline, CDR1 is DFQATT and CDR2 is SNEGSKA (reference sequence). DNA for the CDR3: TGCAGTGGGCTAGCGGGGGAACAAGAGACCCAGTACTTC. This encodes CSGLAGEQETQYF.

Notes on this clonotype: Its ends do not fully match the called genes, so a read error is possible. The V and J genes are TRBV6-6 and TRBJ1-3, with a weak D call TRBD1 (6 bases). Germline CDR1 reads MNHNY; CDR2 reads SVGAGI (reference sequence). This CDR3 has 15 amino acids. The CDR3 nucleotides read TGTGCGAGCAGCCTGGACAGTTTAACTGGAAACACCATATATTTT. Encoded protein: CASSLDSLTGNTIYF.

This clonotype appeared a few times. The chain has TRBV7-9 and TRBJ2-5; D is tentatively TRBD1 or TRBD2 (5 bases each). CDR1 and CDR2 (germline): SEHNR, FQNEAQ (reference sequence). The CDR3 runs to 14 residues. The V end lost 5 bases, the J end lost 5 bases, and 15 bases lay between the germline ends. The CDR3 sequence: CASSPRGRHETQYF. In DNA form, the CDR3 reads TGTGCCAGCAGCCCAAGGGGACGCCACGAGACCCAGTACTTC.

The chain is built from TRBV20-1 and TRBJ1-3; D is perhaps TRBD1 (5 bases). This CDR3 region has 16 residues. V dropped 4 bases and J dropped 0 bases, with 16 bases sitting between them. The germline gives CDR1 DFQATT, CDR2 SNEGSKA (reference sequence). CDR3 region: CSATRGPGASGNTIYF. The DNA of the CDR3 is TGCAGTGCTACCCGCGGACCCGGGGCCTCTGGAAACACCATATATTTT.

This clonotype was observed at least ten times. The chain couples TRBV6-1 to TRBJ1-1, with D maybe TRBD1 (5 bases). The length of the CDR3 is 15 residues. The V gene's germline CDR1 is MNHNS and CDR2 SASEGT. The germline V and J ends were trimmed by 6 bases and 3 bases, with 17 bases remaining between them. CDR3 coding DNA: TGTGCCAGCAGAGTCGGGGGGTGGGAAGACACTGAAGCTTTCTTT. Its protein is CASRVGGWEDTEAFF.